This TCR beta chain was recovered during a study of CD8 T cells in ankylosing spondylitis. From the 5' RACE reads, TCRdb called clonotypes with MiXCR, one entry per CDR3 protein. The table lists around 300,000 distinct CDR3 sequences, roughly 14% of them singletons. The table lists this clonotype with many counts. The sequencing input was blood, either unsorted or a sorted T cell fraction (not recorded which). The receptor's source is a male donor with ankylosing spondylitis or in good health (not recorded which).

In DNA, the CDR3 is TGCAGTGCCACCACCGGGACAGGGGGATATGGCTACACCTTC. Protein sequence: CSATTGTGGYGYTF. The chain employs TRBV20-1 and TRBJ1-2, with TRBD1 matching over 11 bases. The CDR3 totals 14 residues. From germline, CDR1 is DFQATT and CDR2 SNEGSKA (reference sequence). Germline trimming cut 6 bases from V and 5 bases from J; bases unmatched to any gene: 8.